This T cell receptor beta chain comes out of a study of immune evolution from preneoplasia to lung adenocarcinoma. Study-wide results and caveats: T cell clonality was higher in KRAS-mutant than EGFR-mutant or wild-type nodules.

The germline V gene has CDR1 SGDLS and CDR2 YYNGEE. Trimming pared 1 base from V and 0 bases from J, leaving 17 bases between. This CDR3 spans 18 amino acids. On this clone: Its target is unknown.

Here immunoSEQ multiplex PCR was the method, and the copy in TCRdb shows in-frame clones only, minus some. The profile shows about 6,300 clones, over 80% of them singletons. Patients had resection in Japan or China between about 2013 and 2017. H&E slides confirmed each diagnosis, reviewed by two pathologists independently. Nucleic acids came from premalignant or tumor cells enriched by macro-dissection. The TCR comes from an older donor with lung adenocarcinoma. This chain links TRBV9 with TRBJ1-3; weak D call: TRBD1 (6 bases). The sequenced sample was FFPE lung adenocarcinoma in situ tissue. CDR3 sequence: CASSVPRNRASSGNTIYF. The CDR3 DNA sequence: TGTGCCAGCAGCGTACCAAGAAACAGGGCAAGCTCTGGAAACACCATATATTTT. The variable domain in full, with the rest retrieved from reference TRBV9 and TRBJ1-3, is DSGVTQTPKHLITATGQRVTLRCSPRSGDLSVYWYQQSLDQGLQFLIQYYNGEERAKGNILERFSAQQFPDLHSELNLSSLELGDSALYFCASSVPRNRASSGNTIYFGEGSWLTVV.